This T cell receptor (beta chain) was documented in a study of blood T cell repertoires in COVID-19. Profiling relied on immunoSEQ multiplex PCR, and the TCRdb table lists in-frame clones only, not all of them. The table has around 140,000 clones, approximately 86% seen once. The V and J ends lost 4 bases and 2 bases respectively, with 17 bases between them. Germline V lookup: CDR1 SEHNR, CDR2 FQNEAQ (reference sequence). This CDR3 region has 16 residues. This clone was seen only a few times. Sequenced sample: peripheral blood. The sequence derives from an older woman with COVID-19, enrolled during active disease. The genes are TRBV7-9 and TRBJ2-5, with D perhaps TRBD1 (6 bases). Here the CDR3 DNA reads TGTGCCAGCAGCTCCTCGACCAGGGGAAAACAAGAGACCCAGTACTTC. It codes for CASSSSTRGKQETQYF.